This record covers a single T cell receptor beta chain. What it binds is not known. These data originate in a study of spatial heterogeneity in lung cancer. Notes on the study in general: Counts of expanded intratumoral alpha and beta TCRs tracked tumor mutation counts. Alpha chains reached an estimated coverage of approximately 6.5% of tumor T cells, and beta chains approximately 13%.

The CDR3 contains 18 residues. V lost 5 bases to trimming and J lost 6 bases; unmatched junction nucleotides: 13. Germline V gives CDR1 SEHNR, CDR2 FQNEAQ (reference sequence). The time point was: sample taken at primary tumor resection. Patients with untreated early-stage non-small cell lung cancer, numbering around 72, were the donors. The input material, whole RNA from tumor, nontumor lung or frozen PBMC, was sequenced unsorted. One entry per CDR3 protein, called by TCRdb with MiXCR from the 5' RACE reads. This sample has some 9,000 distinct CDR3 sequences; around 5.5% occur once, and the top ten carry around a quarter.

Sequenced here: lung tumor tissue, sampled at surgery. The TCR was taken from a female donor with early-stage non-small cell lung cancer. The chain couples TRBV7-9 to TRBJ1-4; TRBD1 agrees at 12 bases. CDR3 sequence (DNA): TGTGCCAGCAGCCCGCTCCCGGGACAGGGGGCGGAGGATGAAAAACTGTTTTTT. It codes for CASSPLPGQGAEDEKLFF.